This T cell receptor (beta chain) originates from a study of blood T cell repertoires in COVID-19. Study details: Collection of acute and convalescent COVID-19 samples took place in the United States, Italy and Spain. The analysed material was cDNA or gDNA that came from T cells, B-cell-depleted T cells, or PBMCs.

This clone was seen just once. As handled by the study authors: Researchers report that nucleated cell counts were estimated from reference gene primer amplification. This table comes from immunoSEQ multiplex PCR, and its TCRdb copy is limited to in-frame clones, with some not included. That table supplies the V and J calls and clone size; D and trimming were determined from the DNA. The sample lists roughly 120,000 clones; about 85% were seen once. The CDR3 contains 14 residues. Trimming took 4 bases from V and 6 from J; bases not matched to a gene: 2. Looked up from germline, CDR1 is LGHNA and CDR2 is YNFKEQ.

This chain connects TRBV4-2 to TRBJ2-2, with 10 nucleotides matching TRBD1. This receptor was taken from a human donor in a cohort sampled during active COVID-19. The sequencing sample was made of peripheral blood. DNA for the CDR3: TGTGCCAGCAGCCGACAGGGGGCGTCCGGGGAGCTGTTTTTT. Translating gives CASSRQGASGELFF.